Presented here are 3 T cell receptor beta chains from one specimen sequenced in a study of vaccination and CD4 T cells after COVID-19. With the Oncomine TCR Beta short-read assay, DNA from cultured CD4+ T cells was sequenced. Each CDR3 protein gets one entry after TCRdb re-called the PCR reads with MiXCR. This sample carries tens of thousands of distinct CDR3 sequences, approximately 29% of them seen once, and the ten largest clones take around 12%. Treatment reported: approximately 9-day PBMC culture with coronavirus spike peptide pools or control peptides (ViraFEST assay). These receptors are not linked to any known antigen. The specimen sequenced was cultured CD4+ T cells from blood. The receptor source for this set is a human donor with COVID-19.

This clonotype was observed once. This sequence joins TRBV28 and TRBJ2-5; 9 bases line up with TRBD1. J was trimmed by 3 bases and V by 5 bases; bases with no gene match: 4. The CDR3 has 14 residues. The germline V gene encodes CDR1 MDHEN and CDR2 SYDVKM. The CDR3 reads CASSQGTGKETQYF. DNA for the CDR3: TGTGCCAGCAGTCAAGGGACAGGGAAAGAGACCCAGTACTTC.

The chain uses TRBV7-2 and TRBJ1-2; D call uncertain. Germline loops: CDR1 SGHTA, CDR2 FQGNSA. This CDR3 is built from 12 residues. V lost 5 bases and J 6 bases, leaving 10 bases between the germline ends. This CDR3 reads CASSPGGDGYTF. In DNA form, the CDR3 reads TGTGCCAGCAGCCCTGGCGGAGATGGCTACACCTTC.

The CDR3 here is CASTHPGTGGREQFF. Written as DNA, the CDR3 is TGTGCCAGCACCCACCCCGGGACAGGGGGACGTGAGCAGTTCTTC. The V call is TRBV6-2 or TRBV6-3, the J call TRBJ2-1; 11 bases agree with TRBD1. This CDR3 contains 15 residues. Losses at the gene ends were 7 bases for V and 9 bases for J; bases not matched to a gene: 11. Germline V CDR1 and CDR2: MNHEY, SVGEGT.